A single TCR beta chain is shown here with its context. This sample stems from a study of T cells after yellow fever vaccination. TCRdb redid the calling of the 5' RACE reads with MiXCR, one entry per CDR3 protein. In the table there are around 500,000 distinct CDR3 sequences, around a fifth of which are singletons. CDR3 length: 13 amino acids. Trimming took off 7 bases at V and 10 bases at J, with 16 bases between the two ends. Per the germline V gene, CDR1 is PRHDT and CDR2 is FYEKMQ (reference sequence). Sequencing was performed on PBMCs, taken less than 25 days after the first yellow fever vaccination. The chain uses TRBV13 and TRBJ2-2, with D possibly matching TRBD1 (5 bases). The source is a man aged 18 to 35 who received the YFV17D yellow fever vaccine. As DNA, the CDR3 is TGTGCCAGCACACCTCAGGGCTTGCCGGAGCTGTTTTTT. This gives the protein CASTPQGLPELFF.